The TCR beta chain described here comes from a study of cytomegalovirus exposure and HLA in healthy donors (dated by TCRdb to about 2017). Regarding the research as a whole: According to an earlier analysis of 587 of the donors, roughly 180 million T cells yielded 90 million to 140 million unique TCR beta sequences and about 300 Gb of sequence data. An early release that covered more than 550 HLA-typed donors contained 250 to 350 gigabases of sequencing data and tens of millions of unique TCR sequences. The genetic ancestry cluster associated with self-reported Caucasian donors included 80% to 90% of the 350 to 500 genotyped donors. The study was designed to test whether signatures of past pathogen exposure could be identified by cataloging public T cell receptors. The study profiled the T cell repertoires of under 700 subjects by immunosequencing and related them to cytomegalovirus serostatus. Along with the approximately 620-subject first cohort, a separate validation cohort of over a hundred different subjects was used. To predict cytomegalovirus infection status, the study brought together high-throughput TCR immunosequencing, statistical association of individual TCRs with disease status, and machine learning. A later analysis re-analyzed previously published TCR beta repertoires from about 730 donors and added high-resolution HLA genotyping to study TCR occurrence patterns. Rather than drawing on any new phenotypic data, the later analysis identified candidate immune exposures from TCR beta sequences and the way those sequences occurred across donors. An earlier analysis of approximately 630 of the donors applied high-throughput TCR beta sequencing to assess whether each TCR beta V gene segment acted as functional or pseudogenic. Alongside the repertoire data, information on donor age, sex, ethnicity and CMV serostatus was compiled. Genome-wide SNP genotypes for about three fifths of the 666 donors were used in a later genetic analysis, which treated that subset as a discovery cohort. Every discovery cohort repertoire had been produced on one sequencing platform. HLA typing covered class I and class II loci at four-digit resolution. Typing coverage varied by locus: about 620-630 donors for A, B, C, DRB1 and DQB1; roughly 500 for DQA1; more than 600 for DPA1; fewer than 480 for DPB1. Because of strong linkage in the cohort, a handful of DR-DQ haplotypes were treated as single units for association and clustering. Among over 350 genotyped donors of the cohort, an average of roughly 240,000 unique TCR beta nucleotide sequences were sequenced per donor, about a sixth of them non-productive. Overall study results and their limits: According to a later analysis, most CMV-associated TCR beta chains appeared to be HLA-restricted, and the HLA associations seemed to be driven largely by CMV exposure. It was suggested by the authors that the approach could potentially be generalized to other disease states and immunological phenotypes. Because the 87-base-pair reads could not distinguish some IMGT-functional V segments, including TRBV6-2 and TRBV6-3, those segments were excluded. Roughly uniform sequencing depth across donors was assumed in presence/absence analyses, although this assumption may not hold. The only immune exposure information available for the cohort was CMV serostatus. The earlier analysis of around 600 of the donors excluded some 16 rarely observed V segments, including chromosome 9 orphons, because counts were too low. According to a later analysis, TCR association rates differed among HLA loci, with DRB1 alleles showing the most associated TCRs and HLA-C alleles showing the fewest. Because HLA typing was missing for some donors at each locus, association tests included only the typed subset. Several of the top co-occurrence clusters appeared to be linked to parvovirus B19, influenza, CMV and Epstein-Barr virus, according to a later analysis. In a later analysis, more than 15,000 TCR beta sequences were associated with specific HLA alleles at a false discovery rate of 0.05. In vitro tests confirmed that a few of the cytomegalovirus-associated TCR beta chains recognize cytomegalovirus antigens. The classifier was reported to diagnose cytomegalovirus status with high specificity and sensitivity in both the original and validation cohorts. Strong co-occurrence of HLA alleles, especially DR and DQ, made assigning TCR associations to individual alleles difficult. In the study, 150 to 200 TCR beta chains were listed as associated with cytomegalovirus. A cluster of highly shared sequence variants was judged likely to be a technical artifact of the sequencing pipeline. A further reported finding was that TCR beta sequences accurately predicted the HLA-A and HLA-B alleles for most subjects in the first cohort. In an earlier analysis of some 500 of the donors, most TCR beta V segments appeared in productive rearrangements about 90% or about 30% of the time, broadly matching IMGT annotations. The cohort was sequenced for TCR beta chains only, and without alpha or paired-chain data the features that could be detected were limited. An association between a missense DCLRE1C variant and V-gene and J-gene trimming of TCR beta chains was found in a later genetic analysis and replicated in an independent cohort. Linkage disequilibrium might explain the correlated functional status among segregating V segments, but an unknown experimental factor could not be ruled out. While some public TCRs were present in many individuals, most TCR sequences turned up only very rarely across donors. A later analysis found that HLA-associated TCR beta chains were more clonally expanded and had lower generation probabilities than equally common non-associated chains. In a later genetic analysis, fewer N-insertions in productive TCRs were reported among donors in an Asian-associated ancestry cluster than the approximately 630-donor mean.

In total, approximately 700 healthy bone marrow donors made up the cohort. Cohort members were all nominally healthy when sampled, although unrecorded immune exposures were likely present. The donor tested CMV seronegative and was one of the 352 seronegative cohort members. A peripheral blood sample was collected from each donor, and TCR beta sequencing was performed on peripheral blood mononuclear cells. The Qiagen DNeasy Blood Extraction Kit was used to extract genomic DNA from the blood cell samples. Notes on this clone: Its target antigen remains unknown. No much larger clonotype is one base removed from it; base qualities were not supplied.

CDR1 SNHLY and CDR2 FYNNEI were looked up in the germline V gene. The CDR3, cysteine through phenylalanine, is 18 amino acids long. The entry retains the CDR3 DNA only, 54 bases that are in frame from base 1. V is pruned by 8 bases and J by 4 bases, leaving 18 bases of the junction without a gene match. Libraries were built with the immunoSEQ multiplex PCR assay. For the multiplex PCR, a mixture combining 60 forward primers for TCR Vbeta segments and 13 reverse primers for TCR Jbeta segments was used. A multiplex PCR assay on genomic DNA amplified the CDR3 region of rearranged TCR beta genes. Amplified TCR beta libraries were sequenced as 87-base-pair reads on the Illumina HiSeq System. As for the original processing: Across the 670 or so repertoires, a later analysis counted roughly 84 million unique TCR beta chains, approximately 12 million of which were shared by at least two donors. To remove PCR and sequencing errors, raw reads were error-corrected and collapsed into unique sequences using a nearest-neighbor algorithm that merged closely related sequences. To assign V, D and J gene segments, CDR3 sequences were aligned to IMGT reference sequences. Each retained sequence needed at least a six-nucleotide match to both a V gene segment and a J gene segment. A rearrangement was called productive if the CDR3 had no stop codons and remained in frame with V and J, and every other rearrangement was called non-productive. Following IMGT convention, CDR3 was defined as the stretch from the second conserved V-encoded cysteine up to the conserved J-encoded phenylalanine. Sequences without an unambiguous match to a single V gene segment were excluded from the earlier analysis of several hundred of the donors. An earlier analysis of approximately 590 of the donors called V segments functional above 56.7% productive rearrangements and segregating when the between-donor standard deviation exceeded 5%. A statistical classification framework was built to diagnose cytomegalovirus status from the catalog of TCR beta chain sequences. V and J gene assignment, in a later analysis, came from comparing TCR nucleotide sequences with IMGT/GENE-DB human TR gene sequences. A later analysis assigned CDR3 sequences and most-parsimonious VDJ recombination scenarios with the TCRdist pipeline. In a later analysis, each TCR beta chain was defined by its CDR3 amino acid sequence together with its V-gene family, and reads without a unique V-gene family were excluded. In a later analysis, 450 to 600 highly shared, low-generation-probability nucleotide sequences were removed to address suspected cross-contamination and a sequencing artifact. In a later analysis, a clonal expansion index for each public chain was calculated from normalized within-repertoire ranks of inferred template counts. In a later analysis, generation probabilities were computed with a VDJ recombination model fitted to out-of-frame rearrangements, and the resulting probabilities were checked against IGoR. In a later analysis, hypergeometric tests were used to score TCR-TCR, TCR-HLA and TCR-CMV co-occurrence, with a repertoire-size bias correction applied to TCR pairs. To estimate false discovery rates, a later analysis permuted the HLA or CMV assignments 20 times. In a later analysis, co-occurring TCRs were grouped using DBSCAN, and TCRdist sequence similarity was added for clustering within HLA-allele-positive subsets. Repertoires with fewer than 30,000 or more than 120,000 public chains were left out of co-occurrence clustering, as were a handful of repertoires with anomalous nucleotide sharing. TCRdb re-hosts the immuneACCESS table, in-frame sequences only. Its copies lack some clones; in the studies checked, an unresolved V gene accounts for under half of them, and the cause for the rest is not known. From that table come the V and J calls and clone size; the DNA was used to work out D and trimming. The sample records 120,000 to 150,000 clones, about 80% of which are singletons. The leading ten clones occupy 5% to 5.5% of the sample.

Sequencing was performed on PBMCs. The receptor chain draws on TRBV2 and TRBJ2-1; TRBD1 agrees with 9 junctional bases. The TCR was taken from a male donor in good health and CMV-seronegative. The DNA is as follows: TGTGCCAGCCTCCGTATAAAGGGCGGGACAGGGTTTTACAATGAGCAGTTCTTC. Translated, this gives CASLRIKGGTGFYNEQFF.